Below are 21 T cell receptor beta chains sequenced from a single sample in a study of OX40 agonist ivuxolimab in advanced cancers. Profiling relied on immunoSEQ multiplex PCR, and the TCRdb table lists in-frame clones only, not all of them. This sample carries tens of thousands of clones, over 75% of them seen once, and the ten largest clones take 0.68%. The material sequenced was CD4+ or CD8+ T cells sorted from blood, taken in a trial of the OX40 agonist ivuxolimab. The receptors shown here come from an adult with an advanced solid tumor such as melanoma, head and neck, liver or kidney cancer.

The chain recombines TRBV10-2 with TRBJ1-1; tentative D call: TRBD1 (6 bases). This CDR3 region has 13 residues. The germline V gene has CDR1 WSHSY and CDR2 SAAADI. Trimming left V 9 bases short and J 4 bases short, with 15 bases between. The CDR3 region has the DNA TGCGCCAGTTCACAAGGGGGAAGCACTGAAGCTTTCTTT. It specifies CASSQGGSTEAFF.

The chain couples TRBV2 to TRBJ1-2; tentatively, D is TRBD1 (6 bases). V lost 6 bases, J lost 3 bases, and 11 bases lay in between. Per germline, CDR1 SNHLY and CDR2 FYNNEI. CDR3 length equals 13 residues. The CDR3 nucleotides read TGTGCCAGCAGCCAGGACAGTGACTATGGCTACACCTTC. As protein: CASSQDSDYGYTF.

This clone was seen just once. The chain carries TRBV7-2 and TRBJ1-2, with 9 bases matching TRBD1. The CDR3 totals 13 residues. The J segment lost 8 bases and the V segment lost 5 bases, leaving 6 bases of the junction unmatched. Germline CDR1 and CDR2: SGHTA and FQGNSA. The CDR3 sequence is CASSRGQGGGYTF. The CDR3 DNA reads TGTGCCAGCAGCCGGGGACAGGGTGGGGGCTACACCTTC.

This clone turned up a few times. The chain carries TRBV5-1 and TRBJ2-7, with 7 bases that match TRBD1. V lost 4 bases and J lost 5; bases outside the gene matches: 6. CDR1 is SGHRS and CDR2 is YFSETQ in the germline V gene. CDR3 length equals 13 residues. CDR3: CASSTTTGNEQYF. CDR3 bases: TGCGCCAGCAGCACTACGACAGGGAACGAGCAGTACTTC. Filled out from reference TRBV5-1 and TRBJ2-7, the complete variable domain reads KAGVTQTPRYLIKTRGQQVTLSCSPISGHRSVSWYQQTPGQGLQFLFEYFSETQRNKGNFPGRFSGRQFSNSRSEMNVSTLELGDSALYLCASSTTTGNEQYFGPGTRLTVT.

The genes are TRBV9 and TRBJ2-7, with 7 bases aligning to TRBD2. CDR1 is SGDLS, CDR2 YYNGEE, per germline. This CDR3 has 15 residues. V trimming: 0 bases; J trimming: 3 bases; junction bases outside the gene matches: 6. The chain's CDR3 is CASSVGGAGVYEQYF. CDR3 DNA sequence: TGTGCCAGCAGCGTAGGAGGGGCGGGGGTCTACGAGCAGTACTTC.

The rearrangement links TRBV5-5 to TRBJ1-1; no definite D call. This CDR3 has 14 amino acids. Germline V lookup: CDR1 SGHKS, CDR2 YYEKEE (reference sequence). V shed 0 bases and J shed 3 bases, with 9 bases lying between them. The CDR3: CASSLVVGDTEAFF. DNA of the CDR3: TGTGCCAGCAGCTTGGTGGTTGGGGACACTGAAGCTTTCTTT.

The chain employs TRBV5-1 and TRBJ2-5; D is perhaps TRBD1 or TRBD2 (6 bases each). The germline CDR1 and CDR2 sequences are SGHRS and YFSETQ. This CDR3 has 15 amino acids. Deletions cut 6 bases from V and 4 bases from J, with 19 bases between. CDR3 loop: CASTLGGWVRETQYF. The CDR3 bases are TGCGCCAGCACCCTCGGGGGCTGGGTCCGAGAGACCCAGTACTTC. Supplemented by reference TRBV5-1 and TRBJ2-5, the full variable domain reads KAGVTQTPRYLIKTRGQQVTLSCSPISGHRSVSWYQQTPGQGLQFLFEYFSETQRNKGNFPGRFSGRQFSNSRSEMNVSTLELGDSALYLCASTLGGWVRETQYFGPGTRLLVL.

The gene calls are TRBV19 and TRBJ1-5; TRBD1 matches at 7 bases. The germline gives CDR1 LNHDA, CDR2 SQIVND (reference sequence). Trimming cost V 7 bases and J 1 base; bases outside gene matches: 7. This CDR3 spans 15 amino acids. CDR3 sequence (DNA): TGTGCCAGTAACCGACAGGGAAACAGCAATCAGCCCCAGCATTTT. It yields the protein CASNRQGNSNQPQHF.

This chain joins TRBV2 and TRBJ1-5; no clear D gene. The germline gives CDR1 SNHLY, CDR2 FYNNEI. The CDR3 is 14 amino acids. V dropped 6 bases and J dropped 0 bases, with 9 bases sitting between them. This chain's CDR3 is CASRELNSNQPQHF. CDR3 DNA sequence: TGTGCCAGCAGGGAACTAAATAGCAATCAGCCCCAGCATTTT.

Notes on this clone: Other DNA sequences from this sample encode an identical CDR3 as well. The CDR3 is CASGQGIYEQYF. Here the CDR3 DNA reads TGTGCCAGTGGACAGGGGATCTACGAGCAGTACTTC. This chain joins TRBV19 and TRBJ2-7; 9 positions agree with TRBD1. Germline trimming cut 8 bases from V and 3 bases from J; bases unmatched to any gene: 2. Germline values: CDR1 LNHDA, CDR2 SQIVND (reference sequence). The CDR3 is made up of 12 amino acids.

This clone is medium-sized in the sample. The chain has TRBV6-1 and TRBJ2-5, with D possibly being TRBD1 (6 bases). Germline CDR1 is MNHNS and CDR2 is SASEGT. V was trimmed by 3 bases and J by 3 bases, leaving 11 bases between them. CDR3 length: 14 residues. The CDR3 reads CASSEIQGEETQYF. CDR3 in DNA: TGTGCCAGCAGTGAGATACAGGGAGAAGAGACCCAGTACTTC.

A word on this clone: The same CDR3 is also encoded by other DNA sequences in this sample. The chain carries TRBV7-2 and TRBJ1-1; D may be TRBD1 (6 bases). Germline V gene sequence: CDR1 SGHTA, CDR2 FQGNSA. V was pared by 5 bases and J by 2 bases, with 9 bases between. The CDR3 extends over 13 amino acids. Here the CDR3 DNA reads TGTGCCAGCAGCCCGGGACAAAACACTGAAGCTTTCTTT. Translated, it gives CASSPGQNTEAFF.

The chain uses TRBV6-5 and TRBJ1-4, with D unclear. The germline V and J ends were trimmed by 2 bases and 5 bases, with 9 bases remaining between them. Germline values: CDR1 MNHEY, CDR2 SVGAGI. The CDR3 consists of 14 residues. CDR3 coding DNA: TGTGCCAGCAGTTACAGGCCCGGGAATGAAAAACTGTTTTTT. Residues: CASSYRPGNEKLFF.

This clone is medium-sized in the sample. The chain recombines TRBV9 with TRBJ2-7, with D maybe TRBD1 (6 bases). Per the germline V gene, CDR1 is SGDLS and CDR2 is YYNGEE. The CDR3 is made up of 14 amino acids. V gave up 0 bases and J gave up 2 bases, with 9 bases separating them. Here the CDR3 reads CASSVGTAAYEQYF. The CDR3 DNA sequence: TGTGCCAGCAGCGTAGGGACAGCGGCCTACGAGCAGTACTTC.

This rearrangement joins TRBV5-1 to TRBJ2-3; 7 bases are a match to TRBD2. Per germline, CDR1 SGHRS and CDR2 YFSETQ. Trimming at V came to 2 bases and at J to 3 bases, leaving 6 bases not matched to a gene. The CDR3 length is 15 residues. CDR3 sequence (DNA): TGCGCCAGCAGCTTTGGGGGGGATCCGACAGATACGCAGTATTTT. It codes for CASSFGGDPTDTQYF.

The rearrangement joins TRBV4-2 to TRBJ1-1; D unclear. The germline CDR1 and CDR2 sequences are LGHNA and YNFKEQ. The CDR3 is made up of 13 amino acids. The V end was cut by 7 bases, the J end by 8 bases, with 17 bases between. Here the CDR3 reads CASNTNSGEEAFF. The CDR3 DNA reads TGTGCCAGCAACACTAATAGCGGTGAGGAAGCTTTCTTT.

The chain recombines TRBV5-5 with TRBJ1-1; TRBD1 is a possible D gene (5 bases). The CDR3 is 14 residues long. Germline lookup yields CDR1 SGHKS and CDR2 YYEKEE (reference sequence). V lost 0 bases and J lost 4, with 10 bases in between. The CDR3 here is CASSLVQAGTEAFF. The CDR3 DNA reads TGTGCCAGCAGCTTGGTACAGGCTGGCACTGAAGCTTTCTTT.

The rearrangement joins TRBV5-5 to TRBJ2-5, with 10 nucleotides matching TRBD2. The CDR3 length is 15 residues. The junction had 5 bases not matched to a gene; V was cut back by 1 base and J by 5 bases. Germline CDR1 reads SGHKS; CDR2 reads YYEKEE (reference sequence). The CDR3 protein is CASSLNLAGVETQYF. DNA of the CDR3: TGTGCCAGCAGCTTGAATCTAGCGGGGGTGGAGACCCAGTACTTC.

This clone was seen just once. The V gene is TRBV4-3, the J gene TRBJ2-1, with 16 positions matching TRBD2. Germline loops: CDR1 LGHNA, CDR2 YSLEER. The trim removed 2 bases at V and 1 base at J, leaving 2 bases unmatched. The CDR3 has 18 residues. The CDR3 sequence is CASSQKGLAGGSYNEQFF. The CDR3 DNA sequence: TGCGCCAGCAGCCAAAAGGGACTAGCGGGGGGGTCCTACAATGAGCAGTTCTTC.

In this sample, this clone turned up a few times. The rearrangement links TRBV29-1 to TRBJ2-5, with a tentative D call TRBD1 (6 bases). Germline CDR1 SQVTM, CDR2 ANQGSEA. Trimming took 0 bases from V and 5 from J, leaving 16 bases between them. The CDR3 runs 15 residues. The CDR3 DNA sequence: TGCAGCGTTGAAGAGTTAGGGACAAATACGGAGACCCAGTACTTC. Translated, it gives CSVEELGTNTETQYF.

V and J are TRBV7-9 and TRBJ1-2, with D tentatively TRBD1 (5 bases). V lost 1 base to trimming and J lost 6 bases, with 18 bases between them. There are 16 residues in the CDR3. Germline V CDR1 and CDR2: SEHNR, FQNEAQ (reference sequence). DNA for the CDR3: TGTGCCAGCAGCTTAGGATGGGGGACGTTGAATGATGGCTACACCTTC. It codes for CASSLGWGTLNDGYTF.